Presented here are 9 T cell receptor beta chains from one specimen sequenced in a study of T cells after yellow fever vaccination. Using its own MiXCR run on the 5' RACE reads, TCRdb lists one record per CDR3 protein. The data contain about 73,000 distinct CDR3 sequences, almost 8% of them singletons. The sequencing here drew on CD8+ T cells sorted from PBMCs, taken on the day of the yellow fever booster vaccination. The receptors derive from a man aged 25-40 years who received the YFV17D yellow fever vaccine.

J is TRBJ1-1 and V is TRBV6-5; D not certain. With 1 base removed from V and 1 base from J, the gap between germline ends came to 13 bases. Germline V gives CDR1 MNHEY, CDR2 SVGAGI. The CDR3 extends over 16 amino acids. The CDR3 sequence is CASSYLAGATNTEAFF. The CDR3 nucleotides read TGTGCCAGCAGTTACTTGGCAGGAGCTACGAACACTGAAGCTTTCTTT.

This clonotype was detected only a few times. The rearrangement joins TRBV23-1 to TRBJ2-2; D gene uncertain. TRBV23-1 is recorded as an ORF, its role being uncertain. Trimming pared 2 bases from V and 8 bases from J, leaving 15 bases between. There are 15 residues in the CDR3. CDR3 in amino acids: CASSQVGIQLGELFF. As DNA, the CDR3 is TGCGCCAGCAGTCAAGTGGGGATTCAATTGGGGGAGCTGTTTTTT.

The sample holds a few counts of this clonotype. This chain uses TRBV7-8 with TRBJ2-7; the D call may be TRBD1 or TRBD2 (7 bases each). The V gene lost 0 bases and the J gene lost 7 bases, with 19 bases spanning the gap. This CDR3 has 16 residues. CDR1 is SGHVS and CDR2 is FQNEAQ in the germline V gene. In DNA form, the CDR3 reads TGTGCCAGCAGCTTAGCGGGGGGGACAGCCGTAGAGGAGCAGTACTTC. This codes for CASSLAGGTAVEEQYF.

This chain joins TRBV3-1 and TRBJ2-7, with 9 bases identical to TRBD1. This CDR3 is 15 amino acids long. After removal of 6 bases from V and 0 bases from J, the junction contained 6 bases not matched to a gene. Germline V gives CDR1 LGHDT, CDR2 YNNKEL (reference sequence). The CDR3 loop is CASSPTGGSSYEQYF. The CDR3 region has the DNA TGTGCCAGCAGTCCGACAGGGGGGAGCTCCTACGAGCAGTACTTC.

This clonotype was found a few times. The chain joins TRBV6-2 or TRBV6-3 to TRBJ2-3; TRBD1 matches 8 bases. The CDR3 is 14 amino acids. V trimming: 4 bases; J trimming: 5 bases; junction bases outside the gene matches: 5. Germline lookup yields CDR1 MNHEY and CDR2 SVGEGT. The chain's CDR3 is CASSWGTGLDTQYF. The CDR3 DNA sequence: TGTGCCAGCAGTTGGGGGACAGGACTAGATACGCAGTATTTT.

Ten or more counts support this clonotype. The chain couples TRBV11-2 to TRBJ2-7; a possible D gene is TRBD2 (6 bases). The CDR3 length is 14 residues. V lost 3 bases to trimming and J lost 2 bases, with 11 bases between them. Germline loops: CDR1 SGHAT, CDR2 FQNNGV. In nucleotides, the CDR3 is TGTGCCAGCAGCTTGGAGGGCCGGGCCTACGAGCAGTACTTC. This gives the protein CASSLEGRAYEQYF.

This clonotype was seen only a few times. The chain couples TRBV18 to TRBJ2-1, with D hard to call. CDR1 and CDR2 (germline): KGHSH, LQKENI. Deletions cut 6 bases from V and 0 bases from J, with 15 bases between. CDR3 length: 16 amino acids. As DNA, the CDR3 is TGTGCCAGCTCTCCGGAGTCCCCGAGCTCCTACAATGAGCAGTTCTTC. Protein: CASSPESPSSYNEQFF.

In nucleotides, the CDR3 is TGTGCCAGCAGCCGCACCTACAGTGAGGGTTCCTACGAGCAGTACTTC. Its protein product is CASSRTYSEGSYEQYF. This sequence joins TRBV7-6 and TRBJ2-7, with D tentatively TRBD2 (5 bases). The germline CDR1 and CDR2 sequences are SGHVS and FNYEAQ. The CDR3 is 16 amino acids. The germline V and J ends were trimmed by 5 bases and 1 base, with 18 bases remaining between them.

This clonotype was seen more than once but under ten times. This chain uses TRBV9 with TRBJ2-1, with D tentatively TRBD1 or TRBD2 (6 bases each). This CDR3 spans 15 amino acids. V lost 4 bases to trimming and J lost 4 bases, with 15 bases between them. In germline, CDR1 is SGDLS, CDR2 YYNGEE. The CDR3 DNA follows: TGTGCCAGCAGCCCAAAGGGGGGACCTTACAATGAGCAGTTCTTC. As protein: CASSPKGGPYNEQFF.